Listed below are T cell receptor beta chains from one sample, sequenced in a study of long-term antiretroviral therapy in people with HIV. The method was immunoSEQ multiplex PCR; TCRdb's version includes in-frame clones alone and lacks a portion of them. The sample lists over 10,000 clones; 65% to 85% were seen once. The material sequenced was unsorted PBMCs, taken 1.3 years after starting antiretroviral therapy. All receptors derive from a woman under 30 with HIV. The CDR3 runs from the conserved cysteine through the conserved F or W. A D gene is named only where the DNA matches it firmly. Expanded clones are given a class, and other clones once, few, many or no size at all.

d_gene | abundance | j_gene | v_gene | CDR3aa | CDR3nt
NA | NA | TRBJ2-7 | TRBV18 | CASSPAGAGRHEQYF | TGTGCCAGCTCACCGGCAGGGGCGGGAAGACACGAGCAGTACTTC
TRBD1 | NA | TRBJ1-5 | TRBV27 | CASSFGTGSRQPQHF | TGTGCCAGCAGTTTCGGGACAGGGAGTCGCCAGCCCCAGCATTTT
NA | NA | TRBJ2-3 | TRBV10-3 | CAISESSPSTDTQYF | TGTGCCATCAGTGAGAGTAGTCCCAGCACAGATACGCAGTATTTT
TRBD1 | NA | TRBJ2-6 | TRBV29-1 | CSVAGQGSGANVLTF | TGCAGCGTCGCGGGACAGGGGTCTGGGGCCAACGTCCTGACTTTC
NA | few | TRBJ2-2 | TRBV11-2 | CASSLVGKNTGELFF | TGTGCCAGCAGCCTAGTAGGGAAAAACACCGGGGAGCTGTTTTTT
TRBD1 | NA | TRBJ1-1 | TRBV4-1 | CASSQDGDSGWAFF | TGCGCCAGCAGCCAAGATGGGGACAGCGGGTGGGCTTTCTTT
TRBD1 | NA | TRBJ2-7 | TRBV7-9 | CASSLEAGGPYEQYF | TGTGCCAGCAGCTTAGAGGCAGGGGGTCCCTACGAGCAGTACTTC
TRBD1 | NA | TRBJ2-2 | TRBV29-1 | CSVEGQGEISGELFF | TGCAGCGTTGAGGGACAGGGCGAGATTTCCGGGGAGCTGTTTTTT
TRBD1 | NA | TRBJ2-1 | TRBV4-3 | CASSQGTGGVNEQFF | TGCGCCAGCAGCCAAGGGACAGGGGGAGTTAATGAGCAGTTCTTC
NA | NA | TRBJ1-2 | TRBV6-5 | CASSSPPYGYTF | TGTGCCAGCAGTTCTCCCCCCTATGGCTACACCTTC
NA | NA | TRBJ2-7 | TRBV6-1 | CASSPTGPSYEQYF | TGTGCCAGCAGTCCGACAGGACCGTCCTACGAGCAGTACTTC
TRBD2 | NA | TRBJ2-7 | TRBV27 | CASSFGGGYEQYF | TGTGCCAGCAGTTTCGGGGGGGGCTACGAGCAGTACTTC
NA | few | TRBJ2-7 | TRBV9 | CASSVEQGGYEQYF | TGTGCCAGCAGCGTAGAACAGGGCGGGTACGAGCAGTACTTC
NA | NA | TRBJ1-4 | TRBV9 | CASSVEGGNNEKLFF | TGTGCCAGCAGCGTAGAGGGGGGGAATAATGAAAAACTGTTTTTT
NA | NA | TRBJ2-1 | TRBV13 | CASSPRLGGNEQFF | TGTGCCAGCAGCCCCCGACTGGGAGGCAATGAGCAGTTCTTC
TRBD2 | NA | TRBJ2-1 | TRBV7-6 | CASSPIAGGGVNEQFF | TGTGCCAGCAGCCCCATAGCGGGGGGAGGGGTCAATGAGCAGTTCTTC
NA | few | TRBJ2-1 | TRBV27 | CASRTGAVNEQFF | TGTGCCAGCCGGACGGGGGCGGTCAATGAGCAGTTCTTC
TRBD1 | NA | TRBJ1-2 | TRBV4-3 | CASSQDHGTGPGGSYGYTF | TGCGCCAGCAGCCAAGATCACGGGACAGGGCCCGGTGGGAGCTATGGCTACACCTTC
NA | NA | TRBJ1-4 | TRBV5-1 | CASSLDSLNEKLFF | TGCGCCAGCAGCTTAGACAGTCTCAATGAAAAACTGTTTTTT
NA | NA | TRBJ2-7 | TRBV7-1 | CASSLLDGSRDEQYF | TGTGCCAGCAGCTTATTAGACGGTTCCCGGGACGAGCAGTACTTC
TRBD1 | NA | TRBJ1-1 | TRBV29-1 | CSTDRAPTEAFF | TGCAGCACGGACAGGGCACCCACTGAAGCTTTCTTT
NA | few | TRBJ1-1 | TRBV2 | CATLAGFTEAFF | TGTGCCACCCTCGCGGGGTTCACTGAAGCTTTCTTT
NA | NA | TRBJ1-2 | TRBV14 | CASSQLGTIDYGYTF | TGTGCCAGCAGCCAACTCGGGACAATCGACTATGGCTACACCTTC
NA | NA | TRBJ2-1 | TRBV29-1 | CSAASSVSYNEQFF | TGCAGCGCTGCCTCTTCGGTCTCCTACAATGAGCAGTTCTTC
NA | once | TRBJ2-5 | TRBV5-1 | CASSSDPTETQYF | TGCGCCAGCAGCTCCGATCCCACCGAGACCCAGTACTTC
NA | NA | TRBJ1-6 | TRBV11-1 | CASSPGRAYSPLHF | TGTGCCAGCAGCCCGGGTAGGGCTTATTCACCCCTCCACTTT
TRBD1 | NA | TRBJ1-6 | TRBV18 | CASSPFGTDYNSPLHF | TGTGCCAGCTCACCATTCGGGACAGATTATAATTCACCCCTCCACTTT
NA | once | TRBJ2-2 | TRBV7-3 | CASSPIGGELFF | TGTGCCAGCAGCCCCATAGGCGGGGAGCTGTTTTTT
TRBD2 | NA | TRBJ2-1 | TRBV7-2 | CASSSRLAGDNEQFF | TGTGCCAGCAGCTCGAGACTAGCGGGGGACAATGAGCAGTTCTTC
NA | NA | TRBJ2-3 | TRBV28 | CASSLLGPTDTQYF | TGTGCCAGCAGTTTACTGGGTCCCACAGATACGCAGTATTTT
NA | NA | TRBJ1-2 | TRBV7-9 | CASSLYGGRDYGYTF | TGTGCCAGCAGCTTGTATGGGGGACGGGACTATGGCTACACCTTC
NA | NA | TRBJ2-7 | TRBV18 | CASFPGSAATYEQYF | TGTGCCAGCTTTCCGGGTTCGGCGGCGACCTACGAGCAGTACTTC
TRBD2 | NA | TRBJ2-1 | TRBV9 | CASSASGRLDEQFF | TGTGCCAGCAGCGCCTCCGGGAGGCTCGATGAGCAGTTCTTC
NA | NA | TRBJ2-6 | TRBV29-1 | CSVAPGQPGANVLTF | TGCAGCGTTGCCCCGGGGCAGCCTGGGGCCAACGTCCTGACTTTC
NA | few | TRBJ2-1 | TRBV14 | CASTQSRGNEQFF | TGTGCCAGCACCCAAAGTAGGGGGAATGAGCAGTTCTTC
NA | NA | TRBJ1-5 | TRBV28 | CASSFVGQPQHF | TGTGCCAGCAGTTTTGTGGGCCAGCCCCAGCATTTT
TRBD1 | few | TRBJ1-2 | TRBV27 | CASSLSGTGVSLYGYTF | TGTGCCAGCAGCCTTTCAGGGACAGGGGTCTCCCTCTATGGCTACACCTTC
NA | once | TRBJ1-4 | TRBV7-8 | CASSFRTSNEKLFF | TGTGCCAGCAGCTTCAGGACCTCCAATGAAAAACTGTTTTTT
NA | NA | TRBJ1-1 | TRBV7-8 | CASSLMGQAFF | TGTGCCAGCAGCTTAATGGGGCAAGCTTTCTTT
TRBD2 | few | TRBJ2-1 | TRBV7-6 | CASSSIAGVSYNEQFF | TGTGCCAGCAGCTCAATAGCGGGAGTGTCTTACAATGAGCAGTTCTTC